This T cell receptor (beta chain) derives from a study of cytomegalovirus exposure and HLA in healthy donors. Overall study findings and caveats: Accurate predictions that matched the HLA-A and HLA-B alleles of most subjects were reportedly made from TCR beta sequences.

In the PCR, 60 Vbeta and 13 Jbeta primers were used. The assay was immunoSEQ multiplex PCR, and TCRdb's table has in-frame clones only and misses some. The sample shows roughly 150,000 clones, 81% of them seen only once. Per the germline V gene, CDR1 is SGHRS and CDR2 is YFSETQ. The ends were cut back, 3 bases at V and 5 bases at J, with 11 bases in the middle. This CDR3 is built from 13 residues. Donors consisted of healthy bone marrow donors. On this clone itself: What it binds is unknown.

The TCR originated in a man aged 45 to 65 in good health and CMV-seropositive. The sequenced sample consisted of PBMCs. This chain connects TRBV5-1 to TRBJ2-5; D gene uncertain. The CDR3 loop reads CASSWSLMETQYF. The DNA for the CDR3 is TGCGCCAGCAGCTGGAGTCTGATGGAGACCCAGTACTTC.